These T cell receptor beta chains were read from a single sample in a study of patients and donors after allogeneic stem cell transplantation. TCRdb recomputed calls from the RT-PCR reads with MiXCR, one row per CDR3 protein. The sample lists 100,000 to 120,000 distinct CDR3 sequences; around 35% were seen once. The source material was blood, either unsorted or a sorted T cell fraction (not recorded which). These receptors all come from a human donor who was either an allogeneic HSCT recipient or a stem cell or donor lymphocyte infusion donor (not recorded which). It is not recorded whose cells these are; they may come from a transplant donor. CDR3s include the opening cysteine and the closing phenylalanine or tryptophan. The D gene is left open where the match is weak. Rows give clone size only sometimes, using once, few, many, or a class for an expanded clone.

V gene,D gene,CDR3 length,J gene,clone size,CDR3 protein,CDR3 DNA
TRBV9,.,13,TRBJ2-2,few,CASSVDFTGELFF,TGTGCCAGCAGCGTTGACTTCACCGGGGAGCTGTTTTTT
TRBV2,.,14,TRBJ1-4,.,CASIYGGTNEKLFF,TGTGCCAGCATCTACGGAGGTACTAATGAAAAACTGTTTTTT
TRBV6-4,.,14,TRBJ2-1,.,CASSLNTRFGEQFF,TGTGCCAGCAGTCTCAATACTAGGTTCGGTGAGCAGTTCTTC
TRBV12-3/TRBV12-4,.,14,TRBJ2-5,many,CASSPNSRGETQYF,TGTGCCAGCAGCCCCAATAGTCGGGGAGAGACCCAGTACTTC
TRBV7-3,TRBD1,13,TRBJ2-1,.,CASSLSRGNEQFF,TGTGCCAGCAGCTTATCCAGGGGGAATGAGCAGTTCTTC
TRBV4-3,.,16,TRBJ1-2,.,CASSQDRQARGYGYTF,TGCGCCAGCAGCCAAGACCGGCAGGCTCGGGGATATGGCTACACCTTC
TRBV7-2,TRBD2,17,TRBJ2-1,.,CASSFNLLAGGYNEQFF,TGTGCCAGCAGCTTCAACCTATTAGCGGGAGGGTACAATGAGCAGTTCTTC
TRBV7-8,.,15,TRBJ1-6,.,CASSLAATYNSPLHF,TGTGCCAGCAGCTTGGCAGCAACCTATAATTCACCCCTCCACTTT
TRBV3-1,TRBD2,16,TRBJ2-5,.,CASSQRGAGSEETQYF,TGTGCCAGCAGCCAACGTGGAGCGGGATCAGAAGAGACCCAGTACTTC
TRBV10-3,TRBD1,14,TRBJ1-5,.,CAIDDRGSNQPQHF,TGTGCCATCGACGACAGGGGGAGCAATCAGCCCCAGCATTTT
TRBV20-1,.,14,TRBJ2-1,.,CSAILTPSYNEQFF,TGCAGTGCTATTCTTACACCCTCCTACAATGAGCAGTTCTTC
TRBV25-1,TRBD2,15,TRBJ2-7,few,CASAGTSGRLREQYF,TGTGCCAGCGCTGGGACTAGCGGGAGACTAAGGGAGCAGTACTTC
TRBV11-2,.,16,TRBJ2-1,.,CASSSTGTVAGNEQFF,TGTGCCAGCAGCTCAACCGGGACGGTGGCCGGCAATGAGCAGTTCTTC
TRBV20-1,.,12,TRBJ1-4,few,CSVRGRNEKLFF,TGCAGTGTCAGGGGCCGTAATGAAAAACTGTTTTTT
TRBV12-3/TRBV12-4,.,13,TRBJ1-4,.,CASSFGRGEKLFF,TGTGCCAGCAGTTTTGGCAGGGGAGAAAAACTGTTTTTT
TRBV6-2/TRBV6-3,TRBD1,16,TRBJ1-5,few,CASSPQRQGPNQPQHF,TGTGCCAGCAGTCCCCAGAGACAGGGGCCGAATCAGCCCCAGCATTTT
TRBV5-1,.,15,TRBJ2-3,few,CASSLDGYGTDTQYF,TGCGCCAGCAGCTTGGATGGGTACGGGACAGATACGCAGTATTTT
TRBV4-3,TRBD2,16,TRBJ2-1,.,CASSSFGGTSGNEQFF,TGCGCCAGCAGTTCCTTTGGGGGGACTAGCGGGAATGAGCAGTTCTTC
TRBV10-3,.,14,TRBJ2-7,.,CAISGGQRQYEQYF,TGTGCCATCAGTGGAGGACAGAGACAATACGAGCAGTACTTC
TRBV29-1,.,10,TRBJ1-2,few,CSVHNWGYTF,TGCAGCGTCCACAACTGGGGCTACACCTTC
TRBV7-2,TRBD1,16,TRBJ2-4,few,CASSLVVSTGGDIQYF,TGTGCCAGCAGCTTAGTAGTATCGACAGGGGGGGACATTCAGTACTTC
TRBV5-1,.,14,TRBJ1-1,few,CASSYGTLNTEAFF,TGCGCCAGCAGCTATGGGACACTGAACACTGAAGCTTTCTTT
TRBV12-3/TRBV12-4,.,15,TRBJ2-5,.,CASSPAGTFQETQYF,TGTGCCAGCAGTCCGGCCGGGACCTTCCAAGAGACCCAGTACTTC
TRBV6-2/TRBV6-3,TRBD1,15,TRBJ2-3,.,CASSFGDRRTDTQYF,TGTGCCAGCAGTTTCGGGGACAGACGCACAGATACGCAGTATTTT
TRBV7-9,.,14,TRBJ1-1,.,CASSLEGLSTEAFF,TGTGCCAGCAGCTTAGAAGGCCTGAGCACTGAAGCTTTCTTT
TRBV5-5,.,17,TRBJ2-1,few,CASSLVLLLNSYNEQFF,TGTGCCAGCAGCTTGGTGCTCCTCCTGAACTCCTACAATGAGCAGTTCTTC
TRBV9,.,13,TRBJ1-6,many,CASSVERSSPLHF,TGTGCCAGCAGCGTAGAGCGGTCTTCACCCCTCCACTTT
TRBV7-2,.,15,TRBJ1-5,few,CASSPLDRNHQPQHF,TGTGCCAGCAGCCCCCTAGACAGGAACCATCAGCCCCAGCATTTT
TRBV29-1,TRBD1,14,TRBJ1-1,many,CSVVTGTGGSEAFF,TGCAGCGTTGTCACCGGGACAGGGGGCTCTGAAGCTTTCTTT
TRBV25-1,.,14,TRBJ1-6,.,CASSDRGKNSPLHF,TGTGCCAGCAGTGACCGGGGGAAGAATTCACCCCTCCACTTT
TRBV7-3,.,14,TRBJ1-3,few,CASSLGGWGNTIYF,TGTGCCAGCAGCTTAGGGGGTTGGGGAAACACCATATATTTT
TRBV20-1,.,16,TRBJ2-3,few,CSASGGLKGVTDTQYF,TGCAGTGCTAGTGGGGGGTTAAAAGGCGTCACAGATACGCAGTATTTT
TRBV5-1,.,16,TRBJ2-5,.,CASSLPELARWETQYF,TGCGCCAGCAGCCTGCCGGAGCTAGCGAGGTGGGAGACCCAGTACTTC
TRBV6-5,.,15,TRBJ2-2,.,CASSPRRGNTGELFF,TGTGCCAGCAGTCCCCGCAGGGGAAACACCGGGGAGCTGTTTTTT
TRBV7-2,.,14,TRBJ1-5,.,CASSSDGGGQPQHF,TGTGCCAGCAGCTCGGACGGCGGGGGGCAGCCCCAGCATTTT
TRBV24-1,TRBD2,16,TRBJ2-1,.,CATSDFRREGSDEQFF,TGTGCCACCAGTGATTTTCGGCGGGAGGGAAGCGATGAGCAGTTCTTC
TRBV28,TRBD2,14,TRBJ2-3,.,CASSIAGGTDTQYF,TGTGCCAGCAGTATAGCGGGGGGGACAGATACGCAGTATTTT
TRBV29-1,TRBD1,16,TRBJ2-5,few,CSVEDLRPGQAETQYF,TGCAGCGTTGAAGATCTCCGCCCTGGACAGGCAGAGACCCAGTACTTC
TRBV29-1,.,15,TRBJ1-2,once,CSVEDRDGSFYGYTF,TGCAGCGTTGAAGATAGGGACGGATCTTTCTATGGCTACACCTTC
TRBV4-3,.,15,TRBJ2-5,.,CASSQDGDLQETQYF,TGCGCCAGCAGCCAAGATGGGGACTTACAAGAGACCCAGTACTTC
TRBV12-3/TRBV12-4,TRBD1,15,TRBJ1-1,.,CASSKGQGENTEAFF,TGTGCCAGCAGTAAGGGACAGGGGGAAAACACTGAAGCTTTCTTT
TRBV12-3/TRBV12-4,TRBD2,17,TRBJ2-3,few,CASSPLAGGPSGDTQYF,TGTGCCAGCAGTCCGCTAGCGGGAGGGCCCTCGGGAGATACGCAGTATTTT
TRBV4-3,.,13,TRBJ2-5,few,CASSAEVEGTQYF,TGCGCCAGCAGCGCTGAAGTGGAGGGTACCCAGTACTTC
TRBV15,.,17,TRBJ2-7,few,CATSRDGPSEEDNEQYF,TGTGCCACCAGCAGAGATGGTCCTAGCGAGGAGGACAACGAGCAGTACTTC
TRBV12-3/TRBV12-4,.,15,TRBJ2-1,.,CASSFLAATYNEQFF,TGTGCCAGCAGTTTCTTGGCGGCCACCTACAATGAGCAGTTCTTC